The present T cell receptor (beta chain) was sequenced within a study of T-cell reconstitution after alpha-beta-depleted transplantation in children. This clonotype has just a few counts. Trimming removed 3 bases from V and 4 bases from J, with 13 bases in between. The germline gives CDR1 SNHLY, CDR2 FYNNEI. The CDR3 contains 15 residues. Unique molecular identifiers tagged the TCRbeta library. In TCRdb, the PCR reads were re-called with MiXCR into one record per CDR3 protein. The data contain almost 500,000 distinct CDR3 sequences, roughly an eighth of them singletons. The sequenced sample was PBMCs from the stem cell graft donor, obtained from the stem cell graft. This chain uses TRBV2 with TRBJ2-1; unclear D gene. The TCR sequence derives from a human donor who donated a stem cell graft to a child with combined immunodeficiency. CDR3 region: CASSDELPVYNEQFF. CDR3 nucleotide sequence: TGTGCCAGCAGTGACGAGCTTCCCGTTTACAATGAGCAGTTCTTC.